A selection of T cell receptor beta chains follows, all from one sample in a study of radiotherapy plus CTLA-4 blockade in lung cancer. Sequencing was performed with immunoSEQ multiplex PCR; in TCRdb, only in-frame clones are kept and a portion is missing. The profile shows 35,000 to 45,000 clones, 55% to 80% of them singletons. The material was peripheral blood, obtained from a patient treated with radiotherapy plus ipilimumab. These receptor sequences come from a human donor with non-small cell lung cancer who had a partial response to radiotherapy plus ipilimumab. The CDR3 runs from the conserved cysteine through the conserved F or W. The D gene is left open where the match is weak. For some rows the clone size is stated as once, few or many, or as a class when expanded; others skip it.

TRBD2 few TRBJ2-7 TRBV15 TGTGCCACCAGCCCAGGTCTTAGCGGGGGGGCCAGCTCCTACGAGCAGTACTTC CATSPGLSGGASSYEQYF
- - TRBJ2-2 TRBV5-4 TGTGCCAGCAGCTTCGATTCTATGTCCGGGGAGCTGTTTTTT CASSFDSMSGELFF
TRBD1 - TRBJ2-5 TRBV7-9 TGTGCCAGCAGGACAGGGGGGGTCCAAGAGACCCAGTACTTC CASRTGGVQETQYF
- - TRBJ1-2 TRBV27 TGTGCCAGCAGGCCCGGCGGGGGCGAGCACTATGGCTACACCTTC CASRPGGGEHYGYTF
- - TRBJ1-6 TRBV5-1 TGCGCCAGCAGCTTACAGGGAAGCTCCTATAATTCACCCCTCCACTTT CASSLQGSSYNSPLHF
TRBD1 - TRBJ1-6 TRBV5-1 TGCGCCAGCAGCTACCGTGGACAGGAAAATTCACCCCTCCACTTT CASSYRGQENSPLHF
- - TRBJ1-4 TRBV29-1 TGCAGCGTTCACGTTCGGAGGGCCGACGGTAGTTTGGAAAAACTGTTTTTT CSVHVRRADGSLEKLFF
TRBD2 - TRBJ2-7 TRBV10-3 TGTGCCATCAGACCCACTAGCGGGGGGCGGTCCTACGAGCAGTACTTC CAIRPTSGGRSYEQYF
- - TRBJ2-5 TRBV7-2 TGTGCCAGCAGCTTAGCGCACACAGAGACCCAGTACTTC CASSLAHTETQYF
- - TRBJ2-7 TRBV30 TGTGCCTGGAGTGTCCTAGGGGGAACCTACGAGCAGTACTTC CAWSVLGGTYEQYF
- - TRBJ1-6 TRBV14 TGTGCCAGCAGCCAAGATACAGGGCGACCAAATTCACCCCTCCACTTT CASSQDTGRPNSPLHF
- - TRBJ2-3 TRBV2 TGTGCCAGCAGCCTTACTAGGGCGCAGTATTTT CASSLTRAQYF
- - TRBJ1-4 TRBV18 TGTGCCAGCTCGCCATCGCGGGGGGCTGAAAAACTGTTTTTT CASSPSRGAEKLFF
- - TRBJ2-2 TRBV7-9 TGTGCCAGCAGCTTCGACAGAATAGGGACCGGGGAGCTGTTTTTT CASSFDRIGTGELFF
TRBD1 - TRBJ2-4 TRBV15 TGTGCCACCAGCAGAGTGGGACAGGGATACAACATTCAGTACTTC CATSRVGQGYNIQYF
- - TRBJ1-2 TRBV20-1 TGCAGTGCTAGACACGGGGATGGCTACACCTTC CSARHGDGYTF
- - TRBJ1-4 TRBV5-4 TGTGCCAGCAGCTTCGGTTCAGAAAAACTGTTTTTT CASSFGSEKLFF
- - TRBJ2-7 TRBV11-2 TGTGCCAGCAGCTTAGGTAGCTTCTACGAGCAGTACTTC CASSLGSFYEQYF
TRBD2 once TRBJ2-1 TRBV12-5 TGTGCTAGTGCCCAGGGACTAGCGGGACGATACAATGAGCAGTTCTTC CASAQGLAGRYNEQFF
- once TRBJ1-4 TRBV5-6 TGTGCCAGCAGGACCGGGTATGCAACTAATGAAAAACTGTTTTTT CASRTGYATNEKLFF
TRBD2 - TRBJ2-7 TRBV29-1 TGCAGCGGGGGACTAGCGGGGAGTGAGCAGTACTTC CSGGLAGSEQYF
TRBD1 - TRBJ1-2 TRBV4-2 TGTGCCAGCAGCCAACGGACAGGGAGCCCCAACTATGGCTACACCTTC CASSQRTGSPNYGYTF
- - TRBJ1-6 TRBV7-9 TGTGCCAGCAGCTCTGTGAGCGCTTCACCCCTCCACTTT CASSSVSASPLHF
TRBD2 - TRBJ2-5 TRBV27 TGTGCCAGCAGCCCAGGGACTAGCGGTCAGACCCAGTACTTC CASSPGTSGQTQYF
- - TRBJ2-5 TRBV4-1 TGCGCCAGCAGCCCAGCTCCAAGCAGGTACCAAGAGACCCAGTACTTC CASSPAPSRYQETQYF
- - TRBJ1-4 TRBV9 TGTGCCAGCAGCGCCCTCGCAACTAATGAAAAACTGTTTTTT CASSALATNEKLFF